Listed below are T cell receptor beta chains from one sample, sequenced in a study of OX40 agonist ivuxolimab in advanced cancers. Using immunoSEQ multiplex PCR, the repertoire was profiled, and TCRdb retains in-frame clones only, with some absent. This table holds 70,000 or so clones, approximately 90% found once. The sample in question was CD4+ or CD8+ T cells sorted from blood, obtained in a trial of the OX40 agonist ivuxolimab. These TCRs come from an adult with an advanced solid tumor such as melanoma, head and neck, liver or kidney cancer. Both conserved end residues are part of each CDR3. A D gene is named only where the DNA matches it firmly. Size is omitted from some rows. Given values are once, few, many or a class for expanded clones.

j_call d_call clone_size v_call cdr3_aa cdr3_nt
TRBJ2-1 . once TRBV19 CASSIVSGDNEQFF TGTGCCAGTAGTATAGTTTCCGGGGACAATGAGCAGTTCTTC
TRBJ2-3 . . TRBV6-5 CASSLGRGSTDTQYF TGTGCCAGCAGCCTTGGGCGGGGTAGCACAGATACGCAGTATTTT
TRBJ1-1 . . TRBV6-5 CASSVGTLATEAFF TGTGCCAGCAGTGTTGGGACCCTCGCCACTGAAGCTTTCTTT
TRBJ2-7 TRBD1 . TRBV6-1 CASSERRSGGLYEQYF TGTGCCAGCAGTGAACGACGGTCAGGGGGCCTCTACGAGCAGTACTTC
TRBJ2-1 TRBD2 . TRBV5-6 CASSLGAASGGYNEQFF TGTGCCAGCAGCTTGGGGGCGGCTAGCGGGGGTTACAATGAGCAGTTCTTC
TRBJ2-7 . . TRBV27 CASSPLSSGIYEQYF TGTGCCAGCAGCCCCCTTAGTTCAGGGATCTACGAGCAGTACTTC
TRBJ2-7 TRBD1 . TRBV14 CASSQGTGAYEQYF TGTGCCAGCAGCCAGGGGACAGGGGCCTACGAGCAGTACTTC
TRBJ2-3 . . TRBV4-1 CASSHRTSTDTQYF TGCGCCAGCAGCCATCGCACTAGTACAGATACGCAGTATTTT
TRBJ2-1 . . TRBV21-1 CASSKDPPGTGGFF TGTGCCAGCAGCAAAGATCCCCCCGGGACAGGAGGTTTCTTC
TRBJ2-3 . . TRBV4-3 CASSPWSVRDTQYF TGCGCCAGCAGCCCCTGGAGCGTGCGAGATACGCAGTATTTT
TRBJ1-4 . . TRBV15 CATSTMGGVDEKLFF TGTGCCACCAGCACGATGGGTGGGGTGGATGAAAAACTGTTTTTT
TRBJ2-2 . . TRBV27 CASREGAGELFF TGTGCCAGCAGGGAAGGGGCCGGGGAGCTGTTTTTT
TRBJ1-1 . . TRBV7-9 CASSYMGPEAFF TGTGCCAGCAGCTACATGGGGCCTGAAGCTTTCTTT
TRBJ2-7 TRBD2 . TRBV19 CASSITASGSYEQYF TGTGCCAGTAGTATCACGGCTAGCGGGAGTTACGAGCAGTACTTC
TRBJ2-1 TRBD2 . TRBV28 CASSLGLAGDSYNEQFF TGTGCCAGCAGTTTAGGACTAGCGGGTGACTCCTACAATGAGCAGTTCTTC
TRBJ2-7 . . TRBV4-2 CASSLRLRDDEQYF TGTGCCAGCAGCCTTCGGCTCCGGGACGACGAGCAGTACTTC
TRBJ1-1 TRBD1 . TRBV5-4 CASSFGQGGRSAFF TGTGCCAGCAGCTTCGGACAGGGAGGTAGGTCTGCTTTCTTT
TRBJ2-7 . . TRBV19 CASSIDEGSVYEQYF TGTGCCAGTAGTATAGATGAGGGCTCCGTCTACGAGCAGTACTTC
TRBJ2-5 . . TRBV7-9 CASSGTRETQYF TGTGCCAGCAGCGGGACGAGGGAGACCCAGTACTTC
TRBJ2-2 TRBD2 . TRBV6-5 CASSYSAGAGELFF TGTGCCAGCAGTTACTCGGCGGGGGCCGGGGAGCTGTTTTTT
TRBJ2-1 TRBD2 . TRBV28 CASSLYLSGTAYNEQFF TGTGCCAGCAGTTTATACCTTAGCGGGACCGCCTACAATGAGCAGTTCTTC
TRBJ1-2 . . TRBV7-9 CASSQIETEYNYGYTF TGTGCCAGCAGTCAGATAGAGACAGAATATAACTATGGCTACACCTTC
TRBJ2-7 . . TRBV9 CASSVGSQSYEQYF TGTGCCAGCAGCGTAGGCAGCCAGTCCTACGAGCAGTACTTC
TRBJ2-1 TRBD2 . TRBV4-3 CASSQRLAGDPLSSEQFF TGCGCCAGCAGCCAACGACTAGCGGGAGACCCCCTATCAAGTGAGCAGTTCTTC
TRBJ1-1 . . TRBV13 CASSLAQPTWDTEAFF TGTGCCAGCAGCTTAGCGCAGCCTACTTGGGACACTGAAGCTTTCTTT
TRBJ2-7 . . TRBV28 CASSTGTSEQYF TGTGCCAGCAGTACCGGGACAAGCGAGCAGTACTTC
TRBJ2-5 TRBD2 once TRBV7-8 CASSLERGAWETQYF TGTGCCAGCAGCTTAGAGCGGGGGGCTTGGGAGACCCAGTACTTC
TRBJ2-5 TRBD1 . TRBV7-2 CASSFPTGEETQYF TGTGCCAGCAGCTTCCCTACAGGGGAAGAGACCCAGTACTTC
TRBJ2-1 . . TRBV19 CASSLADYNEQFF TGTGCCAGTAGCTTAGCGGACTACAATGAGCAGTTCTTC
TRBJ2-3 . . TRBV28 CASSSGTFSTDTQYF TGTGCCAGCAGTTCCGGGACATTTAGCACAGATACGCAGTATTTT
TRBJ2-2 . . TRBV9 CASSVRRGQPGSVSTGELFF TGTGCCAGCAGCGTACGTCGTGGGCAACCAGGGTCGGTCTCCACCGGGGAGCTGTTTTTT
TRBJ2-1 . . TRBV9 CASSTVGSYNEQFF TGTGCCAGCAGCACCGTGGGGTCCTACAATGAGCAGTTCTTC
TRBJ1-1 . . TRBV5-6 CASTQGNTEAFF TGTGCCAGCACACAGGGAAACACTGAAGCTTTCTTT
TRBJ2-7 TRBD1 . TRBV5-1 CASSWTGVGSYEQYF TGCGCCAGCAGCTGGACAGGGGTAGGTTCCTACGAGCAGTACTTC
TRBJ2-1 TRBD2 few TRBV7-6 CASSYGLAGDQNEQFF TGTGCCAGCAGCTATGGTCTAGCGGGAGATCAGAATGAGCAGTTCTTC
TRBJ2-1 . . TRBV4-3 CASSQKGGDEQFF TGCGCCAGCAGCCAAAAGGGGGGGGATGAGCAGTTCTTC
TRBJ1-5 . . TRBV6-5 CASSPYGASQPQHF TGTGCCAGCAGCCCCTACGGGGCGAGTCAGCCCCAGCATTTT
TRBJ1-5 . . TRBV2 CASSSFGPSNQPQHF TGTGCCAGCAGTAGCTTCGGACCTAGCAATCAGCCCCAGCATTTT
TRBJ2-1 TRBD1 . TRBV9 CASSATGATEQFF TGTGCCAGCAGCGCAACAGGGGCTACTGAGCAGTTCTTC
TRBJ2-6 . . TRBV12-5 CASGISGGQSRANVLTF TGTGCTAGTGGTATAAGTGGAGGACAAAGTCGGGCCAACGTCCTGACTTTC
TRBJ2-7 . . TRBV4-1 CASSQEKALGSRSYEQYF TGCGCCAGCAGCCAAGAAAAAGCCCTCGGGAGTAGGAGCTACGAGCAGTACTTC
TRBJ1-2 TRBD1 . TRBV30 CAWRDRVYGYTF TGTGCCTGGAGGGACAGGGTCTATGGCTACACCTTC